The TCR beta chain under discussion was sequenced for a study of technical replicates of blood from several donors. Sequenced by immunoSEQ multiplex PCR; TCRdb stores in-frame clones only, minus some. Of under 95,000 clones listed, around 91% are singletons. Trimming stripped 2 bases from V and 4 bases from J, with 11 bases between. CDR3 size: 14 residues. From germline, CDR1 is SNHLY and CDR2 FYNNEI. Sequencing input: T cells isolated from PBMCs. The chain couples TRBV2 to TRBJ1-2; weak D call: TRBD1 (5 bases). The TCR originated in a human donor in good health. Some clones in this sample may be carry-over from other donors' samples. CDR3 DNA sequence: TGTGCCAGCAGTGAATCCAGGGCCCCCTATGGCTACACCTTC. Its translation: CASSESRAPYGYTF. The variable domain in full, completed from reference TRBV2 and TRBJ1-2, reads EPEVTQTPSHQVTQMGQEVILRCVPISNHLYFYWYRQILGQKVEFLVSFYNNEISEKSEIFDDQFSVERPDGSNFTLKIRSTKLEDSAMYFCASSESRAPYGYTFGSGTRLTVV.